Shown below are 27 T cell receptor beta chains from a single sample sequenced in a study of OX40 agonist ivuxolimab in advanced cancers. Clones were read by immunoSEQ multiplex PCR, and TCRdb kept only the in-frame ones, dropping some. The profile shows 100,000 or so clones, roughly nine tenths of them singletons. The sequenced sample was CD4+ or CD8+ T cells sorted from blood, obtained in a trial of the OX40 agonist ivuxolimab. The source of these receptors is an adult with an advanced solid tumor such as melanoma, head and neck, liver or kidney cancer.

V and J are TRBV27 and TRBJ1-1; possible D gene TRBD1, 6 bases. Deletions cut 5 bases from V and 7 bases from J, with 14 bases between. Germline V gene data show CDR1 as MNHEY and CDR2 as SMNVEV (reference sequence). There are 13 residues in the CDR3. The CDR3, as DNA: TGTGCCAGCAGTCCATTAACAGGGAATGAAGCTTTCTTT. Its protein is CASSPLTGNEAFF.

Here the CDR3 reads CASSFGQRGNYGYTF. The CDR3, as DNA: TGTGCCAGTAGTTTCGGGCAACGGGGAAACTATGGCTACACCTTC. V gene TRBV19 combines with J gene TRBJ1-2; D is uncertain. V was clipped by 5 bases and J by 2 bases, with 15 bases between them. CDR1 is LNHDA, CDR2 SQIVND, per germline (reference sequence). This CDR3 has 15 residues.

This rearrangement joins TRBV30 to TRBJ2-3; TRBD2 might be the D (7 bases). V was clipped by 4 bases and J by 4 bases, with 18 bases between them. Germline values: CDR1 GTSNPN, CDR2 SVGIG (reference sequence). The CDR3 length is 15 residues. The CDR3 region is CAWKPGGGFPDTQYF. In DNA form, the CDR3 reads TGTGCCTGGAAACCGGGGGGCGGGTTTCCAGATACGCAGTATTTT.

This chain links TRBV7-3 with TRBJ1-1; D is possibly TRBD1 (5 bases). The CDR3 contains 15 residues. The germline V and J ends were trimmed by 5 bases and 4 bases, with 17 bases remaining between them. The germline V gene encodes CDR1 SGHTA and CDR2 FQGTGA. The CDR3: CASSTKGVGSTEAFF. The CDR3 region has the DNA TGTGCCAGCAGCACAAAAGGGGTAGGGTCCACTGAAGCTTTCTTT.

This chain joins TRBV4-2 and TRBJ1-4, with a weak D call TRBD1 (5 bases). Per the germline V gene, CDR1 is LGHNA and CDR2 is YNFKEQ. V was shortened by 1 base and J by 8 bases, with 11 bases between the two germline ends. This CDR3 contains 14 residues. CDR3 region: CASSQVGGGEKLFF. For the CDR3, the DNA is TGTGCCAGCAGCCAAGTCGGGGGAGGCGAAAAACTGTTTTTT.

The chain links TRBV7-9 to TRBJ1-2; 8 bases are a match to TRBD1. The CDR3 has 14 amino acids. Germline lookup yields CDR1 SEHNR and CDR2 FQNEAQ (reference sequence). After removal of 4 bases from V and 4 bases from J, the junction contained 5 bases not matched to a gene. The CDR3 DNA follows: TGTGCCAGCAGCTCAGGACAGGGTGTCTATGGCTACACCTTC. This gives the protein CASSSGQGVYGYTF.

The J gene is TRBJ1-1, the V gene TRBV6-1, with 7 positions matching TRBD1. This CDR3 is built from 15 residues. Trimming removed 4 bases from V and 4 bases from J; junction bases left unmatched: 9. Germline CDR1 and CDR2: MNHNS and SASEGT. CDR3 sequence reads: CASSGNRGATTEAFF. DNA for the CDR3: TGTGCCAGCAGTGGGAACAGGGGAGCGACCACTGAAGCTTTCTTT.

V and J are TRBV5-3 and TRBJ2-7, with TRBD2 as a possible D gene (5 bases). TRBV5-3 is identified as an open reading frame with a role that is uncertain. Trimming took 2 bases from V and 4 from J, leaving 13 bases between them. The CDR3 spans 14 residues. CDR3 DNA: TGTGCCAGAAGCTTTCCGGGGAAGGGATACGAGCAGTACTTC. Amino acids: CARSFPGKGYEQYF.

The chain recombines TRBV5-1 with TRBJ2-1; a possible D gene is TRBD2 (6 bases). CDR1 is SGHRS, CDR2 YFSETQ, per germline. The CDR3 has 12 residues. Deletions cut 8 bases from V and 8 bases from J, with 14 bases between. The CDR3 sequence is CASWGVWYEQFF. The DNA for the CDR3 is TGCGCCAGTTGGGGGGTTTGGTATGAGCAGTTCTTC.

In this sample, this clone turned up once. The rearrangement joins TRBV2 to TRBJ1-2, with D uncertain. Germline V gives CDR1 SNHLY, CDR2 FYNNEI. The length of the CDR3 is 12 residues. V shed 6 bases and J shed 8 bases, with 13 bases lying between them. The CDR3: CASRRDPRGYTF. In DNA form, the CDR3 reads TGTGCCAGCAGGAGGGATCCCCGAGGCTACACCTTC.

Relative to its sample, this clone is medium-sized. This chain joins TRBV7-2 and TRBJ1-2; weak D call: TRBD1 (5 bases). Germline V CDR1 and CDR2: SGHTA, FQGNSA. Trimming took 1 base from V and 0 from J, leaving 12 bases between them. The CDR3 covers 16 residues. The CDR3 sequence: CASSLVGGSANYGYTF. CDR3 coding DNA: TGTGCCAGCAGCTTAGTTGGGGGGTCGGCTAACTATGGCTACACCTTC.

This clone was observed once. V and J are TRBV30 and TRBJ2-5; 9 bases fit TRBD2. V trimming: 3 bases; J trimming: 3 bases; junction bases outside the gene matches: 5. Looked up from germline, CDR1 is GTSNPN and CDR2 is SVGIG (reference sequence). The CDR3 spans 14 residues. This chain's CDR3 is CAWRAGGPEETQYF. The CDR3 nucleotides read TGTGCCTGGAGGGCGGGAGGGCCGGAAGAGACCCAGTACTTC. Based on the CDR3 plus reference TRBV30 and TRBJ2-5, the full variable domain is SQTIHQWPATLVQPVGSPLSLECTVEGTSNPNLYWYRQAAGRGLQLLFYSVGIGQISSEVPQNLSASRPQDRQFILSSKKLLLSDSGFYLCAWRAGGPEETQYFGPGTRLLVL.

J is TRBJ2-5 and V is TRBV19; tentatively, D is TRBD1 (6 bases). The last part of the DNA fits TRBJ2-7 better; the J call may be wrong. Germline values: CDR1 LNHDA, CDR2 SQIVND (reference sequence). The CDR3 covers 15 residues. CDR3 in amino acids: CASSIRTEFTYEQYF. CDR3 DNA sequence: TGTGCCAGTAGTATAAGGACAGAATTCACCTACGAGCAGTACTTC.

V gene TRBV7-2 combines with J gene TRBJ1-2, with unresolved D. The CDR3 sequence is 13 residues long. Per germline, CDR1 SGHTA and CDR2 FQGNSA. The V end was cut by 5 bases, the J end by 9 bases, with 16 bases between. The CDR3 spells CASSGLGAPRYTF. DNA of the CDR3: TGTGCCAGCAGCGGGTTGGGCGCCCCGCGCTACACCTTC.

This chain joins TRBV2 and TRBJ2-3; 8 bases agree with TRBD1. J was trimmed by 5 bases and V by 5 bases; bases with no gene match: 3. Germline CDR1 SNHLY, CDR2 FYNNEI. CDR3 length: 13 residues. CDR3 residues: CASSLGQEDTQYF. The DNA for the CDR3 is TGTGCCAGCAGTCTGGGACAGGAAGATACGCAGTATTTT.

V is TRBV18 and J is TRBJ1-1; D gene unclear. The ends were cut back, 3 bases at V and 3 bases at J, with 8 bases in the middle. The CDR3 has 13 residues. Germline V gene lookup returns CDR1 KGHSH and CDR2 LQKENI. The CDR3 DNA reads as TGTGCCAGCTCACCCCCAGCCTACACTGAAGCTTTCTTT. Protein product: CASSPPAYTEAFF.

The CDR3 sequence: CASSPKTTGAGANVLTF. The CDR3 DNA reads as TGCGCCAGCAGCCCTAAAACGACAGGGGCTGGGGCCAACGTCCTGACTTTC. The chain couples TRBV4-1 to TRBJ2-6, with 8 bases matching TRBD1. The CDR3 has 17 residues. V shed 4 bases, J shed 2 bases, and the junction held 7 bases outside the gene matches. Germline V CDR1 and CDR2: MGHRA, YSYEKL.

The chain has TRBV5-4 and TRBJ2-7; TRBD1 matches 7 bases. The germline V gene encodes CDR1 SGHNT and CDR2 YYREEE (reference sequence). J lost 0 bases, V lost 2 bases, and 5 bases had no gene match. The CDR3 loop spans 15 amino acids. CDR3 sequence: CASSLQGKLSYEQYF. The DNA of the CDR3 is TGTGCCAGCAGCTTACAGGGGAAGCTCTCCTACGAGCAGTACTTC.

The genes are TRBV2 and TRBJ1-1; 9 nucleotides line up with TRBD1. The germline gives CDR1 SNHLY, CDR2 FYNNEI. The CDR3 runs to 12 residues. V dropped 4 bases and J dropped 11; count of bases not matched to a gene: 5. The CDR3 loop is CASSGTGGRAFF. The CDR3 region has the DNA TGTGCCAGCAGTGGTACAGGGGGCCGTGCTTTCTTT.

This clone was found a few times. CDR3: CASSETFLAGNSPLHF. In DNA, the CDR3 is TGTGCCAGCAGTGAAACGTTCCTCGCGGGGAATTCACCCCTCCACTTT. The chain couples TRBV25-1 to TRBJ1-6; the D is unclear. CDR1 and CDR2 (germline): MGHDK, SYGVNS. The CDR3 sequence is 16 residues long. The ends were cut back, 2 bases at V and 7 bases at J, with 15 bases in the middle.

This chain joins TRBV7-9 and TRBJ1-4; D not certain. The CDR3 consists of 13 residues. CDR1 and CDR2 (germline): SEHNR, FQNEAQ (reference sequence). V was trimmed by 5 bases and J by 2 bases, leaving 6 bases between them. The CDR3 region is CASSVGTNEKLFF. DNA of the CDR3: TGTGCCAGCAGCGTAGGCACTAATGAAAAACTGTTTTTT.

In this sample, this clone turned up a few times. The rearrangement joins TRBV6-1 to TRBJ1-1, with 8 bases identical to TRBD1. J was trimmed by 4 bases and V by 10 bases; bases with no gene match: 8. Germline CDR1 is MNHNS and CDR2 is SASEGT. The CDR3 is 13 residues long. DNA for the CDR3: TGTGCCATCTTAGACAGGGGAGGCACTGAAGCTTTCTTT. Translating gives CAILDRGGTEAFF.

At least ten counts were recorded for this clone. The chain recombines TRBV11-3 with TRBJ1-1, with D unresolved. The CDR3 has 14 amino acids. CDR1 SGHNT and CDR2 YENEEA come from the germline V gene. Deletions cut 4 bases from V and 3 bases from J, with 12 bases between. The CDR3 is CASSWVEYDTEAFF. The DNA of the CDR3 is TGTGCCAGCAGCTGGGTGGAATACGACACTGAAGCTTTCTTT.

The chain has TRBV30 and TRBJ2-6; D uncertain. The CDR3 is made up of 14 amino acids. V lost 2 bases to trimming and J lost 0 bases, with 5 bases between them. Germline-derived CDR1 and CDR2 are GTSNPN and SVGIG (reference sequence). For the CDR3, the DNA is TGTGCCTGGAGTTATGCCTCTGGGGCCAACGTCCTGACTTTC. It specifies CAWSYASGANVLTF.

The J gene is TRBJ1-1, the V gene TRBV6-5; maybe TRBD1 (5 bases). Trimming pared 0 bases from V and 6 bases from J, leaving 8 bases between. The germline CDR1 and CDR2 sequences are MNHEY and SVGAGI. The CDR3 has 13 residues. The chain's CDR3 is CASSYSSRAEAFF. The CDR3 nucleotides read TGTGCCAGCAGTTACTCGAGCAGGGCTGAAGCTTTCTTT.

The chain employs TRBV7-9 and TRBJ2-1; 7 bases are shared with TRBD2. There are 15 residues in the CDR3. V lost 4 bases to trimming and J lost 0 bases; unmatched junction nucleotides: 3. Looked up from germline, CDR1 is SEHNR and CDR2 is FQNEAQ (reference sequence). The CDR3 spells CASSWEGSSYNEQFF. The CDR3 DNA follows: TGTGCCAGCAGCTGGGAGGGGAGCTCCTACAATGAGCAGTTCTTC.

V usage is TRBV27 and J usage is TRBJ1-1; the D gene is possibly TRBD1 (5 bases). Germline V gene data show CDR1 as MNHEY and CDR2 as SMNVEV (reference sequence). Trimming shortened V by 4 bases and J by 1 base, and 16 bases separated the two germline ends. The CDR3 spans 16 residues. CDR3 loop: CASSSNLRVGNTEAFF. CDR3 DNA sequence: TGTGCCAGCAGTTCAAACCTCAGGGTGGGGAACACTGAAGCTTTCTTT.